A selection of T cell receptor beta chains follows, all from one sample in a study of CD8 T cells in ankylosing spondylitis. Using its own MiXCR run on the 5' RACE reads, TCRdb lists one record per CDR3 protein. The repertoire holds 150,000 to 200,000 distinct CDR3 sequences, approximately 16% seen once, with under 9% in the top ten. The sequencing sample was made of blood, either unsorted or a sorted T cell fraction (not recorded which). These receptor sequences come from a male donor with ankylosing spondylitis or in good health (not recorded which). Both conserved end residues are part of each CDR3. Each record gives: clone size, V gene, J gene, D gene, CDR3 DNA, CDR3 protein. The D gene is left open where the match is weak. A clone size is listed for some rows: how often the clone was seen (once, few, many), or a class if it is expanded.

size: NA
V: TRBV7-2
J: TRBJ1-2
D: NA
DNA: TGTGCCAGCAGCTCTCTATGGGGGTCGGGGGGCTACACCTTC
CDR3: CASSSLWGSGGYTF

size: few
V: TRBV29-1
J: TRBJ1-1
D: NA
DNA: TGCAGCGTTGAAGACAGTTGGAACACTGAAGCTTTCTTT
CDR3: CSVEDSWNTEAFF

size: NA
V: TRBV6-2/TRBV6-3
J: TRBJ2-3
D: TRBD2
DNA: TGTGCCAGCACCCCAGCGGGAGGGCCTCGAACGCAGTATTTT
CDR3: CASTPAGGPRTQYF

size: many
V: TRBV3-1
J: TRBJ2-7
D: NA
DNA: TGTGCCAGCAGCCAAGTAGGCAGGCAATACGAGCAGTACTTC
CDR3: CASSQVGRQYEQYF

size: many
V: TRBV3-1
J: TRBJ2-2
D: NA
DNA: TGTGCCAGCAGCCGGCGGACAAAGAACACCGGGGAGCTGTTTTTT
CDR3: CASSRRTKNTGELFF

size: many
V: TRBV20-1
J: TRBJ2-1
D: NA
DNA: TGCAGTGCTAGAGATAACGGCAATGAGCAGTTCTTC
CDR3: CSARDNGNEQFF

size: NA
V: TRBV14
J: TRBJ2-1
D: NA
DNA: TGTGCCAGCAGCCATCCAAAACCCAATGAGCAGTTCTTC
CDR3: CASSHPKPNEQFF

size: few
V: TRBV4-1
J: TRBJ2-7
D: TRBD2
DNA: TGCGCCAGCAGCCAAGGTTTCGGCGGGGGTACCTACGAGCAGTACTTC
CDR3: CASSQGFGGGTYEQYF

size: few
V: TRBV7-9
J: TRBJ2-1
D: NA
DNA: TGTGCCAGCAGCGAGGGGTCTTTTGCGGTTAAGTTCTTC
CDR3: CASSEGSFAVKFF

size: NA
V: TRBV7-8
J: TRBJ1-1
D: NA
DNA: TGTGCCAGCTCACTGGGGACACCCTCTGGAGGAGCTTTCTTT
CDR3: CASSLGTPSGGAFF

size: many
V: TRBV5-1
J: TRBJ2-1
D: TRBD2
DNA: TGCGCCAGCAGCTTACAAGGGACTAGCGGGATAGGGGAGCAGTTCTTC
CDR3: CASSLQGTSGIGEQFF

size: many
V: TRBV5-6
J: TRBJ2-1
D: NA
DNA: TGTGCCAGCAGCTCCGCGGACGACCCTTACAATGAGCAGTTCTTC
CDR3: CASSSADDPYNEQFF

size: NA
V: TRBV7-9
J: TRBJ2-1
D: NA
DNA: TGTGCCAGCAGCCCTAAGCGGCGTGTGGAGCAGTTCTTC
CDR3: CASSPKRRVEQFF

size: NA
V: TRBV29-1
J: TRBJ2-3
D: NA
DNA: TGCAGCGTCCTCCTCCCCCTTTCAGTAGATACGCAGTATTTT
CDR3: CSVLLPLSVDTQYF

size: NA
V: TRBV12-3/TRBV12-4
J: TRBJ2-2
D: TRBD2
DNA: TGTGCCAGCAGTTTGGGCCTAGCGGGACGGACCGGGGAGCTGTTTTTT
CDR3: CASSLGLAGRTGELFF

size: NA
V: TRBV5-1
J: TRBJ1-5
D: NA
DNA: TGCGCCAGCAGCTTAGGGGGGCGTCAGCCCCAGCATTTT
CDR3: CASSLGGRQPQHF

size: NA
V: TRBV6-1
J: TRBJ2-5
D: TRBD2
DNA: TGTGCCAGCAGTGTTCGGGGGGACCAAGAGACCCAGTACTTC
CDR3: CASSVRGDQETQYF

size: few
V: TRBV20-1
J: TRBJ1-4
D: TRBD1
DNA: TGCAGTGCCCCCACCACAGGGGATGAAAAACTGTTTTTT
CDR3: CSAPTTGDEKLFF

size: many
V: TRBV20-1
J: TRBJ2-3
D: NA
DNA: TGCAGTGCTAGAGATCCGCAGGTCCGGGGCACAGATACGCAGTATTTT
CDR3: CSARDPQVRGTDTQYF

size: once
V: TRBV24-1
J: TRBJ2-2
D: NA
DNA: TGTGCCACCAGTGATTTAACGACTAGTCGGGGCGGGGAGCTGTTTTTT
CDR3: CATSDLTTSRGGELFF

size: NA
V: TRBV5-1
J: TRBJ2-3
D: NA
DNA: TGCGCCAGCAGAGGTGGCGGAACTAGCACAGATACGCAGTATTTT
CDR3: CASRGGGTSTDTQYF

size: few
V: TRBV5-1
J: TRBJ2-1
D: TRBD2
DNA: TGCGCCAGCAGCCCCGGGTTAGCGGGAAGGGATGAGCAGTTCTTC
CDR3: CASSPGLAGRDEQFF

size: many
V: TRBV12-3/TRBV12-4
J: TRBJ1-1
D: NA
DNA: TGTGCCAGCAGTTTAGGGGGGACCCTAAACACTGAAGCTTTCTTT
CDR3: CASSLGGTLNTEAFF